A single TCR beta chain is shown here with its context. This specimen comes from a study of blood T cell repertoires in COVID-19. Study as a whole: The cDNA or gDNA used as material had been derived from T cells, B-cell-depleted T cells, or PBMCs.

Germline values: CDR1 MGHDK, CDR2 SYGVNS. V lost 11 bases and J lost 7, with 15 bases in between. This CDR3 is 13 amino acids long. Authors' analysis steps: The authors estimated nucleated cell counts from reference gene primer amplification. Clones were sequenced by immunoSEQ multiplex PCR, and TCRdb holds only the in-frame ones, with some missing. V, J and clone size derive from that table, while D and trimming were established from the DNA sequence. The sample has some 70,000 clones; over 75% are singletons. Sequenced: peripheral blood. The genes are TRBV25-1 and TRBJ1-6; possible D gene TRBD1, 6 bases. The sequence was obtained from a man aged 50 to 59 with acute or convalescent COVID-19. DNA for the CDR3: TGTGCCCCACCCCCGCAGGGGAATTCACCCCTCCACTTT. This gives the protein CAPPPQGNSPLHF.